One and the same sample provided the 30 T cell receptor beta chains below, sequenced in a study of technical replicates of blood from several donors. Libraries were prepared by immunoSEQ multiplex PCR; TCRdb keeps only in-frame clonotypes and omits some of them. The sample contains 45,000 to 55,000 clones, around 94% of which appear only once. Sequenced input: T cells isolated from PBMCs. The receptor source for this set is a human donor in good health.

The CDR3 DNA reads TGCAGCGTTGTAACAACTGGAAACACCATATATTTT. The encoded protein is CSVVTTGNTIYF. This chain connects TRBV29-1 to TRBJ1-3; D is ambiguous. The V end was cut by 4 bases, the J end by 2 bases, with 6 bases between. Per germline, CDR1 SQVTM and CDR2 ANQGSEA. This CDR3 is built from 12 residues. Full variable domain (rest looked up from reference TRBV29-1 and TRBJ1-3): SAVISQKPSRDICQRGTSLTIQCQVDSQVTMMFWYRQQPGQSLTLIATANQGSEATYESGFVIDKFPISRPNLTFSTLTVSNMSPEDSSIYLCSVVTTGNTIYFGEGSWLTVV.

V and J are TRBV11-2 and TRBJ2-5; 7 bases map to TRBD1. Per germline, CDR1 SGHAT and CDR2 FQNNGV. V was pared by 1 base and J by 0 bases, with 5 bases of the junction left unmatched. The CDR3 has 16 residues. This CDR3 is CASSLGAQGYQETQYF. In DNA form, the CDR3 reads TGTGCCAGCAGCTTAGGAGCACAGGGGTACCAAGAGACCCAGTACTTC.

The sample holds a few counts of this clone. The V call is TRBV11-2, the J call TRBJ1-1, with 7 positions matching TRBD1. This CDR3 is 13 amino acids long. Unmatched junction bases numbered 5, after V lost 6 bases and J lost 4 bases. CDR1 SGHAT and CDR2 FQNNGV come from the germline V gene. This chain's CDR3 is CASRRQGGTEAFF. For the CDR3, the DNA is TGTGCCAGCAGACGACAGGGAGGCACTGAAGCTTTCTTT. Looking up the rest from reference TRBV11-2 and TRBJ1-1 gives the full variable domain: EAGVAQSPRYKIIEKRQSVAFWCNPISGHATLYWYQQILGQGPKLLIQFQNNGVVDDSQLPKDRFSAERLKGVDSTLKIQPAKLEDSAVYLCASRRQGGTEAFFGQGTRLTVV.

The V call is TRBV28, the J call TRBJ2-1; 9 bases agree with TRBD1. The CDR3 consists of 14 residues. V trimming: 8 bases; J trimming: 5 bases; junction bases outside the gene matches: 7. Germline values: CDR1 MDHEN, CDR2 SYDVKM. The CDR3 DNA is TGTGCCAGCGCCGGGACAGGGATTAACAATGAGCAGTTCTTC. This translates into CASAGTGINNEQFF.

The chain is built from TRBV5-1 and TRBJ2-1; D possibly corresponds to TRBD2 (6 bases). V lost 2 bases, J lost 9 bases, and 9 bases lay in between. This CDR3 has 12 residues. Per the germline V gene, CDR1 is SGHRS and CDR2 is YFSETQ. CDR3 loop: CASSFGLSEQFF. The CDR3, as DNA: TGCGCCAGCAGCTTCGGACTATCTGAGCAGTTCTTC. Variable domain in full (rest from reference TRBV5-1 and TRBJ2-1): KAGVTQTPRYLIKTRGQQVTLSCSPISGHRSVSWYQQTPGQGLQFLFEYFSETQRNKGNFPGRFSGRQFSNSRSEMNVSTLELGDSALYLCASSFGLSEQFFGPGTRLTVL.

The chain employs TRBV5-1 and TRBJ1-3, with 9 positions matching TRBD1. This CDR3 comprises 14 residues. CDR1 is SGHRS, CDR2 YFSETQ, per germline. Trimming cost V 6 bases and J 3 bases; bases outside gene matches: 4. CDR3 protein: CASIRTGVGNTIYF. The CDR3, as DNA: TGCGCCAGCATCCGGACAGGGGTTGGAAACACCATATATTTT.

The chain joins TRBV5-1 to TRBJ2-1; 9 bases match TRBD2. CDR3 length: 15 amino acids. Trimming took 1 base from V and 8 from J; bases not matched to a gene: 7. Germline V CDR1 and CDR2: SGHRS, YFSETQ. The CDR3 nucleotides read TGCGCCAGCAGCTTGAGGTCCGGGACTAGCTATGAGCAGTTCTTC. Translation gives CASSLRSGTSYEQFF.

The CDR3 region is CASSPKGGGQFF. The CDR3, as DNA: TGTGCCAGCAGCCCCAAGGGCGGGGGGCAGTTCTTC. The V call is TRBV11-3, the J call TRBJ2-1; 7 positions agree with TRBD2. From germline, CDR1 is SGHNT and CDR2 YENEEA. Trimming took 5 bases from V and 12 from J; bases not matched to a gene: 7. This CDR3 spans 12 amino acids.

The chain has TRBV5-5 and TRBJ1-5; the match to TRBD1 covers 9 bases. This CDR3 region has 18 residues. V lost 0 bases to trimming and J lost 5 bases; unmatched junction nucleotides: 12. From germline, CDR1 is SGHKS and CDR2 YYEKEE (reference sequence). CDR3 nucleotides: TGTGCCAGCAGCTTGGCGCCCCCGGGACAGGGCTTTTATCAGCCCCAGCATTTT. Encoded protein: CASSLAPPGQGFYQPQHF.

V is TRBV20-1 and J is TRBJ2-7, with D hard to call. V lost 4 bases and J 3 bases, leaving 7 bases between the germline ends. CDR3 length: 11 residues. Germline assignment: CDR1 DFQATT and CDR2 SNEGSKA (reference sequence). The CDR3 DNA reads as TGCAGTGCTAAACAATACTACGAGCAGTACTTC. The encoded protein is CSAKQYYEQYF.

V gene TRBV28 combines with J gene TRBJ2-1; D gene unclear. CDR3 length equals 14 residues. In germline, CDR1 is MDHEN, CDR2 SYDVKM. Trimming stripped 5 bases from V and 5 bases from J, with 13 bases between. The CDR3 region has the DNA TGTGCCAGCAGTCCCCTCCTACTGAACAATGAGCAGTTCTTC. Translating it yields CASSPLLLNNEQFF. The full variable domain, its missing parts supplied by reference TRBV28 and TRBJ2-1, is DVKVTQSSRYLVKRTGEKVFLECVQDMDHENMFWYRQDPGLGLRLIYFSYDVKMKEKGDIPEGYSVSREKKERFSLILESASTNQTSMYLCASSPLLLNNEQFFGPGTRLTVL.

The rearrangement uses TRBV7-9 and TRBJ2-1, with TRBD1 matching 10 bases. Germline V gives CDR1 SEHNR, CDR2 FQNEAQ (reference sequence). The CDR3 is 15 amino acids. J was trimmed by 6 bases and V by 1 base; bases with no gene match: 3. The CDR3 sequence is CASSLGGQGSNEQFF. The CDR3 DNA is TGTGCCAGCAGCTTAGGGGGACAGGGGAGCAATGAGCAGTTCTTC.

J is TRBJ1-2 and V is TRBV6-6, with TRBD1 identical over 9 bases. Germline V lookup: CDR1 MNHNY, CDR2 SVGAGI (reference sequence). J was trimmed by 2 bases and V by 6 bases; bases with no gene match: 10. The CDR3 has 16 amino acids. The CDR3 region is CASSGAGTGINYGYTF. CDR3 in DNA: TGTGCCAGCAGCGGGGCCGGGACAGGGATAAACTATGGCTACACCTTC.

The V gene is TRBV9, the J gene TRBJ2-5; TRBD2 might be the D (5 bases). V lost 8 bases and J lost 2, with 22 bases in between. The CDR3 has 16 residues. Germline CDR1 SGDLS, CDR2 YYNGEE. The CDR3 sequence: CASGSGRTLAQETQYF. The CDR3 region has the DNA TGTGCCAGTGGCTCGGGCAGGACTCTTGCACAAGAGACCCAGTACTTC.

The genes are TRBV5-6 and TRBJ2-5; D possibly corresponds to TRBD2 (6 bases). Germline lookup yields CDR1 SGHDT and CDR2 YYEEEE. The CDR3 is 14 amino acids. The V and J ends lost 4 bases and 2 bases respectively, with 12 bases between them. The DNA for the CDR3 is TGTGCCAGCAGCAGTTCTAGCGAACAAGAGACCCAGTACTTC. Its protein is CASSSSSEQETQYF.

The chain has TRBV11-2 and TRBJ2-7; D may be TRBD1 (6 bases). The germline CDR1 and CDR2 sequences are SGHAT and FQNNGV. V lost 1 base, J lost 0 bases, and 10 bases lay in between. CDR3 size: 15 residues. This CDR3 reads CASSLGTVRSYEQYF. The DNA of the CDR3 is TGTGCCAGCAGCTTAGGGACAGTCCGCTCCTACGAGCAGTACTTC. Looking up the rest from reference TRBV11-2 and TRBJ2-7 gives the full variable domain: EAGVAQSPRYKIIEKRQSVAFWCNPISGHATLYWYQQILGQGPKLLIQFQNNGVVDDSQLPKDRFSAERLKGVDSTLKIQPAKLEDSAVYLCASSLGTVRSYEQYFGPGTRLTVT.

V and J are TRBV7-3 and TRBJ2-1; the match to TRBD2 covers 14 bases. V lost 2 bases, J lost 9 bases, and 6 bases stayed unmatched. This CDR3 region has 16 residues. Per the germline V gene, CDR1 is SGHTA and CDR2 is FQGTGA. The CDR3 DNA follows: TGTGCCAGCAGCTTATCGAGGACTAGCGGGGGGTCTGAGCAGTTCTTC. Its translation is CASSLSRTSGGSEQFF.

The chain recombines TRBV10-2 with TRBJ2-1; 11 bases fit TRBD2. CDR1 WSHSY and CDR2 SAAADI come from the germline V gene. Trimming removed 8 bases from V and 9 bases from J; junction bases left unmatched: 9. The CDR3 spans 14 residues. CDR3 DNA sequence: TGCGCCAGCTCGATTAGCGGGGGGGGGTCTGAGCAGTTCTTC. This sequence encodes CASSISGGGSEQFF.

As for this clone: Compared with germline, one end of the junction differs, possibly owing to a read error. The chain couples TRBV5-4 to TRBJ2-7; D uncertain. The length of the CDR3 is 12 residues. Germline CDR1 and CDR2: SGHNT and YYREEE (reference sequence). In nucleotides, the CDR3 is TGTGCCAGCAGCTTGGTCTCCGACGAGCAGTACTTC. Its protein is CASSLVSDEQYF. The whole variable domain, filled in from reference TRBV5-4 and TRBJ2-7, reads ETGVTQSPTHLIKTRGQQVTLRCSSQSGHNTVSWYQQALGQGPQFIFQYYREEENGRGNFPPRFSGLQFPNYSSELNVNALELDDSALYLCASSLVSDEQYFGPGTRLTVT.

CDR3 DNA: TGTGCCAGCAGTTATATTCTGAACACTGAAGCTTTCTTT. This encodes CASSYILNTEAFF. J is TRBJ1-1 and V is TRBV6-5; D is uncertain. The germline V and J ends were trimmed by 3 bases and 0 bases, with 5 bases remaining between them. Germline CDR1 MNHEY, CDR2 SVGAGI. This CDR3 has 13 residues.

The J gene is TRBJ1-5, the V gene TRBV28; 9 bases are a match to TRBD1. The germline V gene has CDR1 MDHEN and CDR2 SYDVKM. With V trimmed by 6 bases and J by 4 bases, 7 bases remained unmatched. The length of the CDR3 is 15 residues. CDR3 coding DNA: TGTGCCAGCAGGGAGGGACAGGGTAATAATCAGCCCCAGCATTTT. Its protein is CASREGQGNNQPQHF.

This clone occurred a few times. The chain has TRBV19 and TRBJ2-1; 11 bases fit TRBD2. With V trimmed by 9 bases and J by 5 bases, 3 bases remained unmatched. The CDR3 extends over 13 amino acids. The V gene's germline CDR1 is LNHDA and CDR2 SQIVND (reference sequence). CDR3 residues: CASQGLADNEQFF. Here the CDR3 DNA reads TGTGCCAGCCAGGGACTAGCGGACAATGAGCAGTTCTTC. The full variable domain, in which reference TRBV19 and TRBJ2-1 provide the parts outside the CDR3, is DGGITQSPKYLFRKEGQNVTLSCEQNLNHDAMYWYRQDPGQGLRLIYYSQIVNDFQKGDIAEGYSVSREKKESFPLTVTSAQKNPTAFYLCASQGLADNEQFFGPGTRLTVL.

The chain employs TRBV10-3 and TRBJ2-7; D unresolved. V was shortened by 3 bases and J by 0 bases, with 9 bases between the two germline ends. Germline V gene lookup returns CDR1 ENHRY and CDR2 SYGVKD. The CDR3 spans 14 residues. The CDR3 coding sequence is TGTGCCATCAGTGATTTCGCGGACTCCTACGAGCAGTACTTC. Translating gives CAISDFADSYEQYF.

The chain has TRBV9 and TRBJ2-5; 10 positions match TRBD2. V dropped 7 bases and J dropped 5; count of bases not matched to a gene: 14. Germline loops: CDR1 SGDLS, CDR2 YYNGEE. This CDR3 has 16 residues. CDR3 region: CASAPPRLAGGETQYF. In DNA form, the CDR3 reads TGTGCCAGCGCGCCGCCGAGACTAGCGGGTGGCGAGACCCAGTACTTC.

The V call is TRBV18, the J call TRBJ1-2; 9 nucleotides agree with TRBD1. CDR1 is KGHSH and CDR2 is LQKENI in the germline V gene. CDR3 length: 15 residues. J gave up 5 bases and V 3 bases, and 7 bases lay outside the gene matches. In nucleotides, the CDR3 is TGTGCCAGCTCACCGGACAGGGGCTTTACATATGGCTACACCTTC. Residues: CASSPDRGFTYGYTF.

This clone occurred a few times. The chain recombines TRBV29-1 with TRBJ1-1; no reliable D call. The V gene's germline CDR1 is SQVTM and CDR2 ANQGSEA. This CDR3 is 14 amino acids long. V shed 4 bases and J shed 2 bases, with 14 bases lying between them. The DNA for the CDR3 is TGCAGCGTTGTCGGGGAGCGAGGAAACACTGAAGCTTTCTTT. It translates to CSVVGERGNTEAFF.

The chain is built from TRBV11-3 and TRBJ2-3; perhaps TRBD2 as D (6 bases). V dropped 1 base and J dropped 0 bases, with 8 bases sitting between them. Germline lookup yields CDR1 SGHNT and CDR2 YENEEA. This CDR3 spans 15 amino acids. CDR3 residues: CASSLAGRSTDTQYF. The CDR3 DNA reads TGTGCCAGCAGCTTAGCGGGGAGGAGCACAGATACGCAGTATTTT. The variable domain in full, completed from reference TRBV11-3 and TRBJ2-3, reads EAGVVQSPRYKIIEKKQPVAFWCNPISGHNTLYWYLQNLGQGPELLIRYENEEAVDDSQLPKDRFSAERLKGVDSTLKIQPAELGDSAVYLCASSLAGRSTDTQYFGPGTRLTVL.

J is TRBJ2-7 and V is TRBV11-3, with 10 bases lining up with TRBD2. The CDR3 length is 17 residues. The germline V gene has CDR1 SGHNT and CDR2 YENEEA. The junction had 9 bases not matched to a gene; V was cut back by 1 base and J by 3 bases. The DNA of the CDR3 is TGTGCCAGCAGCTTAGGGCTAGCGGGGGATGCCCGCTACGAGCAGTACTTC. Amino acid sequence: CASSLGLAGDARYEQYF.

The J gene is TRBJ1-3, the V gene TRBV11-3, with TRBD1 as a possible D gene (6 bases). This CDR3 is built from 14 residues. Germline assignment: CDR1 SGHNT and CDR2 YENEEA. Trimming shortened V by 4 bases and J by 2 bases, and 9 bases separated the two germline ends. CDR3 nucleotides: TGTGCCAGCAGCTCTTACAGGGCTGGAAACACCATATATTTT. Its translation: CASSSYRAGNTIYF.

This chain joins TRBV11-1 and TRBJ2-7; 8 nucleotides line up with TRBD2. The CDR3 contains 15 residues. The germline gives CDR1 SGHAT, CDR2 FQDESV (reference sequence). V was pared by 2 bases and J by 4 bases, with 7 bases of the junction left unmatched. DNA for the CDR3: TGTGCCAGCAGCTTAAAGATAGCGGGACTGTACGAGCAGTACTTC. It encodes CASSLKIAGLYEQYF. Using reference TRBV11-1 and TRBJ2-7 for the parts outside the CDR3, the full variable domain is EAEVAQSPRYKITEKSQAVAFWCDPISGHATLYWYRQILGQGPELLVQFQDESVVDDSQLPKDRFSAERLKGVDSTLKIQPAELGDSAMYLCASSLKIAGLYEQYFGPGTRLTVT.